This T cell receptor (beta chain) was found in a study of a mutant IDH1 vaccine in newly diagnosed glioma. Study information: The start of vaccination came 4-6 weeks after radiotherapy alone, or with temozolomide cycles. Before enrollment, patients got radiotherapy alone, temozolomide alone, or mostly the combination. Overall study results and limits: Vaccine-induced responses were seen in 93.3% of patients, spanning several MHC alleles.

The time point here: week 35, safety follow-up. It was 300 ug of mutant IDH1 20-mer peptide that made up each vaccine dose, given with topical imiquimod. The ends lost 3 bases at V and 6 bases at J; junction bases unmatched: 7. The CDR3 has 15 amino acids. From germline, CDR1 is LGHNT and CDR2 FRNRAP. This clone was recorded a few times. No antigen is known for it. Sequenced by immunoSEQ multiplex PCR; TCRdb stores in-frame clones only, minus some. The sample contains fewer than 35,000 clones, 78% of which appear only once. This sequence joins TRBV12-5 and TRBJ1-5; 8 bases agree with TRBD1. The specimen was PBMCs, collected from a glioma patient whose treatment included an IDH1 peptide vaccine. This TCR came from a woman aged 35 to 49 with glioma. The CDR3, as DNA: TGTGCTAGTGGTTTTTCTTCAGGGGGCGGTCAGCCCCAGCATTTT. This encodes CASGFSSGGGQPQHF. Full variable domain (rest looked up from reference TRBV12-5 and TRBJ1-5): DARVTQTPRHKVTEMGQEVTMRCQPILGHNTVFWYRQTMMQGLELLAYFRNRAPLDDSGMPKDRFSAEMPDATLATLKIQPSEPRDSAVYFCASGFSSGGGQPQHFGDGTRLSIL.